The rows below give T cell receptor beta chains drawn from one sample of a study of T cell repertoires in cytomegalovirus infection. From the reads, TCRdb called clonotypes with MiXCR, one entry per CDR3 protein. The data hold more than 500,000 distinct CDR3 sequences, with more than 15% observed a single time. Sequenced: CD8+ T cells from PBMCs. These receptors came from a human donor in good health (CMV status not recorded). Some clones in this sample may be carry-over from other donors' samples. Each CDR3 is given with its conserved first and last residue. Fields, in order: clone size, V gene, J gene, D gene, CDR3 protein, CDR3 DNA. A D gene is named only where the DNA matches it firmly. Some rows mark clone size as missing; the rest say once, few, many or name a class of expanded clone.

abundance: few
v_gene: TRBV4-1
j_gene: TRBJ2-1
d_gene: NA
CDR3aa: CASSQVPSDEQFF
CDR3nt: TGCGCCAGCAGCCAAGTGCCTAGCGATGAGCAGTTCTTC

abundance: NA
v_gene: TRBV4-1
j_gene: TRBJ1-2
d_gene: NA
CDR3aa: CASRGANVYTF
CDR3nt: TGCGCCAGCAGGGGGGCTAACGTCTACACCTTC

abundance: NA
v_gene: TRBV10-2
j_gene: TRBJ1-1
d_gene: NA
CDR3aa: CASTTAMNTEAFF
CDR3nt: TGCGCCAGCACCACAGCAATGAACACTGAAGCTTTCTTT

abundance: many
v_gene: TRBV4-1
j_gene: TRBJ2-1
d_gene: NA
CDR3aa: CASSQEGAIRSYNEQFF
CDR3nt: TGCGCCAGCAGCCAAGAAGGAGCTATACGCTCCTACAATGAGCAGTTCTTC

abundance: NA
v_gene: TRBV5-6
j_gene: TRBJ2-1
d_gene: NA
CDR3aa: CASKTIMDEQFF
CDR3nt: TGTGCCAGCAAAACCATAATGGATGAGCAGTTCTTC

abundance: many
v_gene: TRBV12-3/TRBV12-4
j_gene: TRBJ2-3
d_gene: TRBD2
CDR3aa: CASSLGREGLTDTQYF
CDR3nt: TGTGCCAGCAGTTTAGGGCGGGAGGGCCTCACAGATACGCAGTATTTT

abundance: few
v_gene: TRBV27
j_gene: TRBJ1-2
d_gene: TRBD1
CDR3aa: CASSLSIGTGGYTF
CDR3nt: TGTGCCAGCAGTTTATCGATAGGGACAGGAGGCTACACCTTC

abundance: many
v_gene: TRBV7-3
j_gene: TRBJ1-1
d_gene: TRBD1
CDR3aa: CASSSGTGGLNTEAFF
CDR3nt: TGTGCCAGCAGTTCAGGGACAGGGGGACTGAACACTGAAGCTTTCTTT

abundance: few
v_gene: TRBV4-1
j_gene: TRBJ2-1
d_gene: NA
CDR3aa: CASSPWGAGRFNEQFF
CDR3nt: TGCGCCAGCAGCCCTTGGGGAGCGGGCCGGTTCAATGAGCAGTTCTTC

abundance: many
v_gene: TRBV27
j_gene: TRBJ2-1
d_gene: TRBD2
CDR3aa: CASRTSGTGEQFF
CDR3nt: TGTGCCAGCAGGACTAGCGGGACAGGTGAGCAGTTCTTC

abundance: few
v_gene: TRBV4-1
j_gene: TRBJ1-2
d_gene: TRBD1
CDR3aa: CASSARQGDGYTF
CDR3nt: TGCGCCAGCAGCGCCCGACAGGGTGACGGCTACACCTTC

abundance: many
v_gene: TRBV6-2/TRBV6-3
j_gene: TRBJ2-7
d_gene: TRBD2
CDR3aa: CASSYGTSNYEQYF
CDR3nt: TGTGCCAGCAGTTACGGGACTAGCAACTACGAGCAGTACTTC

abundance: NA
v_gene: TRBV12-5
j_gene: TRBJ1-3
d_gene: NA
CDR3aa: CASGLVQAVFSGSTIYF
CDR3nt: TGTGCTAGTGGTTTGGTACAGGCAGTCTTCTCTGGAAGCACCATATATTTT